The 5 T cell receptor beta chains below were found in one sample sequenced in a study of vaccination and CD4 T cells after COVID-19. The Oncomine TCR Beta short-read assay sequenced DNA from cultured CD4+ T cells. In TCRdb, the PCR reads were re-called with MiXCR into one record per CDR3 protein. The sample consists of roughly 11,000 distinct CDR3 sequences, 65% to 75% of them appearing once. No antigen has been identified for these receptors. Treatment given: roughly ten-day PBMC culture with coronavirus spike peptide pools or control peptides (ViraFEST assay). Sequencing input: CD4+ T cells from blood, cultured in vitro. All receptors derive from a human donor who had recovered from COVID-19.

The chain carries TRBV7-2 and TRBJ2-7; TRBD2 aligns across 14 bases. V lost 3 bases and J lost 0; bases outside the gene matches: 7. The CDR3 is 18 amino acids. Germline-derived CDR1 and CDR2 are SGHTA and FQGNSA. This CDR3 reads CASSFSFGTSGSSYEQYF. In DNA form, the CDR3 reads TGTGCCAGCAGCTTTAGCTTCGGGACTAGCGGGAGCTCCTACGAGCAGTACTTC.

The CDR3 coding sequence is TGTGCCAGCAGCTTAGACTTGGCCGGGACAGAGGGTTCGTTCTTC. Amino acid sequence: CASSLDLAGTEGSFF. The chain links TRBV7-2 to TRBJ2-1; 7 bases fit TRBD1. The CDR3 is 15 amino acids. After removal of 1 base from V and 15 bases from J, the junction contained 15 bases not matched to a gene. Germline V CDR1 and CDR2: SGHTA, FQGNSA.

This chain uses TRBV20-1 with TRBJ1-6; unclear D gene. The germline CDR1 and CDR2 sequences are DFQATT and SNEGSKA (reference sequence). The CDR3 is 13 residues long. V gave up 4 bases and J gave up 2 bases, with 6 bases separating them. CDR3 protein: CSATPPYNSPLHF. The CDR3 nucleotides are TGCAGTGCTACCCCTCCCTATAATTCACCCCTCCACTTT.

By frequency in the sample, this clonotype is large. The chain has TRBV11-2 and TRBJ1-6, with 7 nucleotides matching TRBD1. This CDR3 has 15 amino acids. After removal of 8 bases from V and 9 bases from J, the junction contained 13 bases not matched to a gene. The germline V gene has CDR1 SGHAT and CDR2 FQNNGV. CDR3 region: CASSWGRGGASPLHF. DNA of the CDR3: TGTGCCAGCTCCTGGGGGAGAGGGGGCGCTTCACCCCTCCACTTT.

The chain carries TRBV20-1 and TRBJ1-5; D remains ambiguous. The germline V gene encodes CDR1 DFQATT and CDR2 SNEGSKA (reference sequence). V was cut by 3 bases and J by 4 bases, with 4 bases left in between. The CDR3 contains 11 residues. DNA for the CDR3: TGCAGTGCTAGTGAAAATCAGCCCCAGCATTTT. It is translated as CSASENQPQHF.